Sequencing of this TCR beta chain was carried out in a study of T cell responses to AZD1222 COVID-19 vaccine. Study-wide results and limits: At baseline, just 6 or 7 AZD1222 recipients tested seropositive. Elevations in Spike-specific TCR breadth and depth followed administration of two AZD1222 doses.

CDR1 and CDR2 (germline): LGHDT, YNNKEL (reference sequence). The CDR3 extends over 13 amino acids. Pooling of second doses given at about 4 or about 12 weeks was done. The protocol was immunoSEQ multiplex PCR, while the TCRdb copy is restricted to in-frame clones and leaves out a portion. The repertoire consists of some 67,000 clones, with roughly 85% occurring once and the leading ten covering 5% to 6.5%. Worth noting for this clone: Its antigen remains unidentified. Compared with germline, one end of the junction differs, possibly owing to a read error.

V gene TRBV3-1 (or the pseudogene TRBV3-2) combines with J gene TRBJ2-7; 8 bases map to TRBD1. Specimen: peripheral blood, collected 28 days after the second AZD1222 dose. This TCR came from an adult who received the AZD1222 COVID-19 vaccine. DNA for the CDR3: TGTGCCAGCAGCCCTCGAGGCTGGGACAGGCGGCACTTC. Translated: CASSPRGWDRRHF.